The rows below give T cell receptor beta chains drawn from one sample of a study of T cells after yellow fever vaccination. TCRdb called the 5' RACE reads again in MiXCR, with one record for every CDR3 protein. The sample lists about 300,000 distinct CDR3 sequences, less than 9.5% occurring once. Here the sequenced sample was CD4+ T cells sorted from PBMCs, taken 5 days after the yellow fever booster vaccination. These receptors originate from a man between 18 and 35 years old who received the YFV17D yellow fever vaccine. Both conserved end residues are part of each CDR3. D genes are given only for firm matches. The listing skips clone size in some rows; elsewhere it reads once, few, many or a size class.

J gene,clone size,V gene,D gene,CDR3 DNA,CDR3 protein
TRBJ2-2,NA,TRBV7-9,NA,TGTGCCAGCATAGAAGGGCGATACACCGGGGAGCTGTTTTTT,CASIEGRYTGELFF
TRBJ2-5,many,TRBV12-3/TRBV12-4,NA,TGTGCCAGCACCACTTTTGGGGGCCGGGAGACCCAGTACTTC,CASTTFGGRETQYF
TRBJ2-7,NA,TRBV19,NA,TGTGCCAGTAGTATAGTAAACGGAGCCTACGAGCAGTACTTC,CASSIVNGAYEQYF
TRBJ1-1,NA,TRBV24-1,NA,TGTGCCACCAGTGACAGGGAAAGCACTGAAGCTTTCTTT,CATSDRESTEAFF
TRBJ2-3,NA,TRBV20-1,TRBD2,TGCAGTGCCACGGGACTCGGGAGGGATACGCAGTATTTT,CSATGLGRDTQYF
TRBJ2-5,few,TRBV18,TRBD1,TGTGCCAGCTCACCACCGGGGACAGAAGAGACCCAGTACTTC,CASSPPGTEETQYF
TRBJ2-7,NA,TRBV19,TRBD2,TGTGTCAAGATGGCGGGGGGGCCCCACGAGCAGTACTTC,CVKMAGGPHEQYF
TRBJ2-3,many,TRBV4-3,TRBD2,TGCGCCAGCAGCCAAGAGGGAGCGGGGATCACAGATACGCAGTATTTT,CASSQEGAGITDTQYF
TRBJ2-5,few,TRBV5-1,NA,TGCGCCAGCAGCTTGGGGTCAGGCGGAGAGACCCAGTACTTC,CASSLGSGGETQYF
TRBJ2-3,few,TRBV9,NA,TGTGCCAGCAGCCCCCCCGTAATGGTAGATACGCAGTATTTT,CASSPPVMVDTQYF
TRBJ1-2,few,TRBV7-2,NA,TGTGCCAGCAGCTTAGGTTTGAGGAGTGACTATGGCTACACCTTC,CASSLGLRSDYGYTF
TRBJ1-2,NA,TRBV20-1,NA,TGCAGTGCTAGAGTCTATGGCTACACCTTC,CSARVYGYTF
TRBJ2-5,many,TRBV6-5,NA,TGTGCCAGCAGGCCGGACACGCCGTTCGGAGAGACCCAGTACTTC,CASRPDTPFGETQYF
TRBJ1-4,NA,TRBV7-2,TRBD1,TGTGCCAGCAGCTATTCCGGGACAGGGATGGCTAATGAAAAACTGTTTTTT,CASSYSGTGMANEKLFF
TRBJ2-2,many,TRBV7-2,NA,TGTGCCAGCAGCCTTTACAAATCTTCGGGCGGGGAGCTGTTTTTT,CASSLYKSSGGELFF
TRBJ2-7,NA,TRBV7-2,TRBD1,TGTGCCAGCAGCGGAACAGGGGGAGTCTACGAGCAGTACTTC,CASSGTGGVYEQYF
TRBJ2-1,few,TRBV5-1,NA,TGCGCCAGCAGCCCACAGGGATCCGGTGAGCAGTTCTTC,CASSPQGSGEQFF
TRBJ1-5,NA,TRBV20-1,TRBD1,TGCAGTGCTTCACCGGGACAGGGGTACGTTCAGCCCCAGCATTTT,CSASPGQGYVQPQHF
TRBJ2-3,many,TRBV5-1,NA,TGCGCCAGCAGCTTGGACTGGGGACGCAATACGCAGTATTTT,CASSLDWGRNTQYF
TRBJ2-5,few,TRBV14,NA,TGTGCCAGCAGCTATTCGAACCGGGGGACCCAGTACTTC,CASSYSNRGTQYF
TRBJ1-1,few,TRBV3-1,NA,TGTGCCAGCAGCCCCCGCTGGGCAGGGAACACTGAAGCTTTCTTT,CASSPRWAGNTEAFF
TRBJ1-1,few,TRBV6-2/TRBV6-3,TRBD1,TGTGCCACGTCGACAGGGCTCTCCCCTGAAGCTTTCTTT,CATSTGLSPEAFF
TRBJ2-1,few,TRBV27,NA,TGTGCCAGCCGCTCCGGGCAACCGTTCTTC,CASRSGQPFF
TRBJ1-6,NA,TRBV20-1,NA,TGCAGTGCTAGGAGGTGGACAGAGGATAATTCACCCCTCCACTTT,CSARRWTEDNSPLHF
TRBJ2-1,many,TRBV5-1,NA,TGCGCCAGCAGCTTGGAGTATCCAGGGGACAATGAGCAGTTCTTC,CASSLEYPGDNEQFF
TRBJ2-3,many,TRBV6-1,NA,TGTGCCAGCAGTGAAATGATGACAGATACGCAGTATTTT,CASSEMMTDTQYF
TRBJ2-5,NA,TRBV19,NA,TGTGCCAGTAGTACGGGGGAGACCCAGTACTTC,CASSTGETQYF
TRBJ2-1,NA,TRBV4-3,NA,TGCGCCAGCAGCAAAAGAGGGACTGAGCAGTTCTTC,CASSKRGTEQFF
TRBJ1-1,NA,TRBV29-1,NA,TGCAGCGTTGAAGATTACCAGGTCCTCAAAGCTTTCTTT,CSVEDYQVLKAFF
TRBJ1-1,few,TRBV5-1,NA,TGCGCCAGCAGGGAGGTGAACACTGAAGCTTTCTTT,CASREVNTEAFF
TRBJ2-5,many,TRBV5-4,TRBD1,TGTGCCAGCCACAGGGGGGAGCAAGAGACCCAGTACTTC,CASHRGEQETQYF
TRBJ2-1,NA,TRBV20-1,NA,TGCAGTGCTAGAGGACAAAGCGGGCCCTACAATGAGCAGTTCTTC,CSARGQSGPYNEQFF
TRBJ2-4,few,TRBV5-1,NA,TGCGCCAGCAGCTTGGGGGGAGAGGACATTCAGTACTTC,CASSLGGEDIQYF
TRBJ1-2,many,TRBV7-9,NA,TGTGCCAGCAGCCCGGAGAACTATGGCTACACCTTC,CASSPENYGYTF
TRBJ2-5,NA,TRBV12-3/TRBV12-4,TRBD2,TGTGCCAGCAGTGATAGCGGGGCTGAGACCCAGTACTTC,CASSDSGAETQYF
TRBJ2-7,NA,TRBV25-1,NA,TGTGCCAGCACTCCCCACAAGTTGTACTTC,CASTPHKLYF
TRBJ2-3,NA,TRBV7-2,TRBD2,TGTGCCAGCAGCTTAGTGCGGCTAGCGGGGGGCACAGATACGCAGTATTTT,CASSLVRLAGGTDTQYF